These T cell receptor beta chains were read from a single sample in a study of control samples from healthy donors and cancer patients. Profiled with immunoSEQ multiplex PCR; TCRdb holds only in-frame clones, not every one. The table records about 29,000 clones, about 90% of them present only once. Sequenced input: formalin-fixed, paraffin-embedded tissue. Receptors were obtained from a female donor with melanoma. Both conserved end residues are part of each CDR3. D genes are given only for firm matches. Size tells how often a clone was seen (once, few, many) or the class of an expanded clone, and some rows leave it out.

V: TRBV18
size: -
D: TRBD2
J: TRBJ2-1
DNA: TGTGCCAGCTCAACGGGACTAGCGGGAGTATTCTACAATGAGCAGTTCTTC
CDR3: CASSTGLAGVFYNEQFF

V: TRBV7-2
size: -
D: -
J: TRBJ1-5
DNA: TGTGCCAGCAGCTTAGGGACCAATCAGCCCCAGCATTTT
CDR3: CASSLGTNQPQHF

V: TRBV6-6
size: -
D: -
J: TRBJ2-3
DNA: TGTGCCAGCAGTTACTCGAGCGGCTTCACAGATACGCAGTATTTT
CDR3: CASSYSSGFTDTQYF

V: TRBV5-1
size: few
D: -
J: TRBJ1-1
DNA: TGCGCCAGCAGCTTGAGAACAGGCGCAACCTCCGAAGCTTTCTTT
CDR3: CASSLRTGATSEAFF

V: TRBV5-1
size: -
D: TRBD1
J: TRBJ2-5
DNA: TGCGCCAGCAGCTTGGAGGACAGGACTTGGGAGACCCAGTACTTC
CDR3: CASSLEDRTWETQYF

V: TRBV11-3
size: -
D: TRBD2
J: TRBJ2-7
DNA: TGTGCCAGCAGCTATGACACGGGACTAGCGGAGGAGTACTTC
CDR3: CASSYDTGLAEEYF

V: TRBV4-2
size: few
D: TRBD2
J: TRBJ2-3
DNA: TGTGCCAGCCTCAGATTAGCGGGAGGAACAGATACGCAGTATTTT
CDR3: CASLRLAGGTDTQYF

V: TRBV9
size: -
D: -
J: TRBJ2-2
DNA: TGTGCCAGCAACGTTGACTATCCCCCCGGGGAGCTGTTTTTT
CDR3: CASNVDYPPGELFF

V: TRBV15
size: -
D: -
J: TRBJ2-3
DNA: TGTGCCACCAGCAGAGTGGTAGCTCGGGCAGATACGCAGTATTTT
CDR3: CATSRVVARADTQYF

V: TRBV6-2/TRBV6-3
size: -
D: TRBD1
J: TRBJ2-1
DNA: TGTGCCAGCAGCAACAGGGGTTCAGCTTACAATGAGCAGTTCTTC
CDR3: CASSNRGSAYNEQFF

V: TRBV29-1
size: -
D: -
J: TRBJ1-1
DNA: TGCAGCGTTGCGAGAGGTGGTACTGAAGCTTTCTTT
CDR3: CSVARGGTEAFF

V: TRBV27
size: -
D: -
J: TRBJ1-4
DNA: TGTGCCAGCAGTTTATTAGGCGGGAATGAAAAACTGTTTTTT
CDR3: CASSLLGGNEKLFF

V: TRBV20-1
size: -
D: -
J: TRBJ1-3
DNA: TGCAGTGCTAGACACGAAAACACCATATATTTT
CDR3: CSARHENTIYF

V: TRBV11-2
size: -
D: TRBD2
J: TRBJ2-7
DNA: TGTGCCAGCAGCTCCGTAGCGGGATCCTACGAGCAGTACTTC
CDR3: CASSSVAGSYEQYF

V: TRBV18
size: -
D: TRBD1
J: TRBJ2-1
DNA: TGTGCCAGCTCACGGGAATTACAGGGGGCGAGCTACAATGAGCAGTTCTTC
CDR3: CASSRELQGASYNEQFF

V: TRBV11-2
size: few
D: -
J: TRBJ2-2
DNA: TGTGCCAGCAACCACCTCAGGTGGGGCACCGGGGAGCTGTTTTTT
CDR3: CASNHLRWGTGELFF

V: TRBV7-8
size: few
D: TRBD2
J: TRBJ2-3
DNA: TGTGCCAGCAGCCGGAGGACTAGCGGATTCACAGATACGCAGTATTTT
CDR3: CASSRRTSGFTDTQYF

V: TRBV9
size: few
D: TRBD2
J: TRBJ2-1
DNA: TGTGCCAGCAGCGTAGTAGGCGGGAGCCCCAGGTACAATGAGCAGTTCTTC
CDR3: CASSVVGGSPRYNEQFF

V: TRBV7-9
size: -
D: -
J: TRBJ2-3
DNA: TGTGCCAGCAGCTTAGCAGGAGGTGGGACTAGCACAGATACGCAGTATTTT
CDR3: CASSLAGGGTSTDTQYF

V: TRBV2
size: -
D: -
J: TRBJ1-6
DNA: TGTGCCAGCGGGCGGATGAATTCACCCCTCCACTTT
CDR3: CASGRMNSPLHF

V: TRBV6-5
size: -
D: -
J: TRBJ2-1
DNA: TGTGCCACAGGAGAGGATGCCTCCTACAATGAGCAGTTCTTC
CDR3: CATGEDASYNEQFF

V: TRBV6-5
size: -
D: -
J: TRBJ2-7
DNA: TGTGCCAGCAAAGCCTTGGGTGAGCAGTACTTC
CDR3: CASKALGEQYF

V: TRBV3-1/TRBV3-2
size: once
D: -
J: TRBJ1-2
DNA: TGTGCCAGCAGCCGTAAGCTCTATGGCTACACCTTC
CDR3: CASSRKLYGYTF

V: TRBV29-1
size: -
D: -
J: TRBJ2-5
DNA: TGCAGCGTTGGGGAGACCCAGTACTTC
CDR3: CSVGETQYF

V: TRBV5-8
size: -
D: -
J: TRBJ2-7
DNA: TGTGCCAGCAGCTTGGATCTGGGTGGGAGCTACGAGCAGTACTTC
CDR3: CASSLDLGGSYEQYF

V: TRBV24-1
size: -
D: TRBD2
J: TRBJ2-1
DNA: TGTGCCACCAGTGGAGGGGAGGGATCCTACAATGAGCAGTTCTTC
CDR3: CATSGGEGSYNEQFF

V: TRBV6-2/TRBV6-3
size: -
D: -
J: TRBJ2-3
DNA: TGTGCCAGCAGTTGGGACTCCGAGAGCACAGATACGCAGTATTTT
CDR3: CASSWDSESTDTQYF

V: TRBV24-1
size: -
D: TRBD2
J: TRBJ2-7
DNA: TGTGCCACCAGTTTTGGACTAGCGGGAGTCAGCTCCTACGAGCAGTACTTC
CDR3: CATSFGLAGVSSYEQYF

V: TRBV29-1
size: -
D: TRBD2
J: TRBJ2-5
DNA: TGCAGCGTTGCTGAACTAGCGGGAGAGGAGACCCAGTACTTC
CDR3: CSVAELAGEETQYF

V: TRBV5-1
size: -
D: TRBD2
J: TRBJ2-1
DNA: TGCGCCAGCAGCTTGGCCGCGGGAGTAGAAAATGAGCAGTTCTTC
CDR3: CASSLAAGVENEQFF

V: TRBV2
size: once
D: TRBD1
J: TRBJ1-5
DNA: TGTGCCAGCACTCCGGGACAGATACATCAGCCCCAGCATTTT
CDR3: CASTPGQIHQPQHF